The clone carrying this TCR beta chain was recorded at least ten times. What it binds is not known. The library was designed around alpha chains, so this beta chain is a stray read whose abundance carries little weight. Time point of the sample: sample taken at primary tumor resection. Sequencing was performed on whole RNA extracted from tumor and nontumor lung tissue, or from frozen PBMC, and the material was left unsorted. This sample was included in a study of spatial heterogeneity in lung cancer. The wider study: Alpha-chain sequences were detected in numbers that were consistently lower than beta-chain sequences. Broader study findings: Expanded alpha and beta TCR counts within tumors tracked tumor mutation counts. Ubiquitous expanded TCR counts tracked ubiquitous nonsynonymous mutations; regional expanded TCR counts tracked regional nonsynonymous mutations.

CDR1 and CDR2 (germline): SGHTA, FQGNSA. V dropped 2 bases and J dropped 9 bases, with 19 bases sitting between them. CDR3 length equals 15 residues. Via MiXCR, TCRdb re-called the 5' RACE reads, giving one row per CDR3 protein. This table holds 15,000 or so distinct CDR3 sequences, 4.7% found once. The genes are TRBV7-2 and TRBJ1-1; D possibly corresponds to TRBD1 (6 bases). The sample consisted of lung tumor tissue, taken at surgery. The TCR was taken from a female donor with early-stage non-small cell lung cancer. The CDR3 DNA is TGTGCCAGCAGCTTATCAATGTCGTTGGGGGGCCAAGCTTTCTTT. Translating it yields CASSLSMSLGGQAFF.